These 29 T cell receptor beta chains came from one sample sequenced in a study of CD8+ T cells in alopecia areata listed by TCRdb under 2018. The library was obtained by the immunoSEQ multiplex PCR assay. RNA was extracted from all samples and reverse transcribed into cDNA, which served as template for TCR sequencing. Imported from immuneACCESS, the table was reduced by TCRdb to in-frame sequences with V and J called. These copies leave out some clones; in studies compared against another copy, an unresolved V gene accounts for under half, and the cause of the remainder is not known. The sample table contains several thousand clones; only one count was recorded for about two thirds of them. The ten largest make up under 3% of the sample. CD4+ cells from roughly 5 biomarker-study patients were further sorted into CD25+CD127- cells. What was sequenced was CD4+ Tregs sorted from blood. Receptors originate from a human donor with alopecia areata.

This sequence joins TRBV21-1 and TRBJ2-7; TRBD1, the table's D call, was not compared with the DNA. TRBV21-1 is given as a pseudogene. CDR3 length: 15 amino acids. Here the CDR3 reads CASSKNRQSPYEQYF. For the CDR3, the DNA is TGTGCCAGCAGCAAAAATCGACAGTCCCCCTACGAGCAGTACTTC.

The CDR3 DNA follows: TGTGCCAGCAGTATTCTTAAGACCCAGTACTTC. Translating gives CASSILKTQYF. This chain uses TRBV28 with TRBJ2-5; no clear D. The V and J ends lost 5 bases and 6 bases respectively, with 7 bases between them. The CDR3 runs to 11 residues. Per the germline V gene, CDR1 is MDHEN and CDR2 is SYDVKM. Looking up the rest from reference TRBV28 and TRBJ2-5 gives the full variable domain: DVKVTQSSRYLVKRTGEKVFLECVQDMDHENMFWYRQDPGLGLRLIYFSYDVKMKEKGDIPEGYSVSREKKERFSLILESASTNQTSMYLCASSILKTQYFGPGTRLLVL.

On this clone itself: One junction end disagrees with the germline gene, perhaps due to a read error. V is TRBV10-3 and J is TRBJ2-5; D ambiguous. Germline V gene lookup returns CDR1 ENHRY and CDR2 SYGVKD. This CDR3 has 13 amino acids. The CDR3 sequence: CAISELGGETQYF. Here the CDR3 DNA reads TGTGCCATCAGCGAGTTAGGTGGGGAGACCCAGTACTTC.

The chain recombines TRBV10-3 with TRBJ2-1, with D perhaps matching TRBD1 (5 bases). CDR1 is ENHRY and CDR2 is SYGVKD in the germline V gene. The ends were cut back, 2 bases at V and 0 bases at J, with 8 bases in the middle. The CDR3 consists of 15 residues. The CDR3 loop is CAISERGGSYNEQFF. Written as DNA, the CDR3 is TGTGCCATCAGTGAGAGGGGTGGCTCCTACAATGAGCAGTTCTTC.

The genes are TRBV18 and TRBJ2-3; tentatively, D is TRBD1 (6 bases). Germline CDR1 KGHSH, CDR2 LQKENI. V lost 3 bases and J lost 14, with 15 bases in between. The CDR3 has 12 amino acids. The CDR3 DNA reads as TGTGCCAGCTCACCGTTAGGGGGTCTTGGGTATTTT. Translation gives CASSPLGGLGYF.

V gene TRBV13 combines with J gene TRBJ1-1; no firm D call. Trimming cost V 1 base and J 2 bases, with 8 bases left between them. The germline V gene has CDR1 PRHDT and CDR2 FYEKMQ (reference sequence). The CDR3 extends over 14 amino acids. The CDR3 loop reads CASSLDASNTEAFF. The CDR3 nucleotides read TGTGCCAGCAGCTTAGATGCGAGTAACACTGAAGCTTTCTTT.

The chain combines TRBV4-1 with TRBJ1-2; 10 nucleotides match TRBD1. Germline V lookup: CDR1 MGHRA, CDR2 YSYEKL. V gave up 0 bases and J gave up 7 bases; unmatched junction bases: 14. The CDR3 is 18 residues long. CDR3: CASSQDEDWGQGLSGYTF. CDR3 in DNA: TGCGCCAGCAGCCAAGATGAAGATTGGGGACAGGGGTTGTCTGGCTACACCTTC.

The chain combines TRBV29-1 with TRBJ2-5; maybe TRBD2 (7 bases). The V gene lost 7 bases and the J gene lost 5 bases, with 14 bases spanning the gap. The CDR3 is 12 amino acids. Germline V gene lookup returns CDR1 SQVTM and CDR2 ANQGSEA. This CDR3 is CSGLGGRETQYF. In DNA form, the CDR3 reads TGCAGCGGCCTGGGGGGGCGGGAGACCCAGTACTTC.

The chain has TRBV19 and TRBJ2-4; 7 bases are a match to TRBD2. Germline CDR1 and CDR2: LNHDA and SQIVND (reference sequence). The CDR3 is 16 residues long. J gave up 8 bases and V 0 bases, and 10 bases lay outside the gene matches. CDR3 nucleotides: TGTGCCAGTAGTATAGATGTGGCGGGAGAGAGTGACATTCAGTACTTC. This sequence encodes CASSIDVAGESDIQYF. Combining the CDR3 with reference TRBV19 and TRBJ2-4 gives the whole variable domain DGGITQSPKYLFRKEGQNVTLSCEQNLNHDAMYWYRQDPGQGLRLIYYSQIVNDFQKGDIAEGYSVSREKKESFPLTVTSAQKNPTAFYLCASSIDVAGESDIQYFGAGTRLSVL.

The rearrangement links TRBV18 to TRBJ1-1; tentative D call: TRBD1 (5 bases). There are 15 residues in the CDR3. Germline V CDR1 and CDR2: KGHSH, LQKENI. The V gene lost 2 bases and the J gene lost 4 bases, with 14 bases spanning the gap. Written as DNA, the CDR3 is TGTGCCAGCTCACCAACACAGGTGGGGGGCACTGAAGCTTTCTTT. It specifies CASSPTQVGGTEAFF.

V and J are TRBV7-2 and TRBJ2-2; D possibly corresponds to TRBD2 (6 bases). Germline V gene sequence: CDR1 SGHTA, CDR2 FQGNSA. V lost 1 base and J 4 bases, leaving 13 bases between the germline ends. The CDR3 contains 16 residues. The CDR3 DNA follows: TGTGCCAGCAGCTTAGTTGCCGGGAGTATCACCGGGGAGCTGTTTTTT. Amino acids: CASSLVAGSITGELFF.

The chain has TRBV27 and TRBJ2-6; 9 bases fit TRBD1. Per the germline V gene, CDR1 is MNHEY and CDR2 is SMNVEV (reference sequence). The CDR3 consists of 17 residues. The junction had 8 bases not matched to a gene; V was cut back by 6 bases and J by 2 bases. The CDR3 DNA sequence: TGTGCCAGCAGACCGGGACAGGGAAGACCTGGGGCCAACGTCCTGACTTTC. This encodes CASRPGQGRPGANVLTF.

This chain uses TRBV5-1 with TRBJ2-7; D unclear. The CDR3 consists of 13 residues. Germline CDR1 is SGHRS and CDR2 is YFSETQ. Trimming left V 4 bases short and J 3 bases short, with 11 bases between. Written as DNA, the CDR3 is TGCGCCAGCAGCATCCTGATCGACTACGAGCAGTACTTC. Translating gives CASSILIDYEQYF.

The rearrangement uses TRBV29-1 and TRBJ2-7; 8 bases align to TRBD1. Germline assignment: CDR1 SQVTM and CDR2 ANQGSEA. Germline trimming cut 6 bases from V and 5 bases from J; bases unmatched to any gene: 9. This CDR3 is 13 amino acids long. CDR3 loop: CSVTRDRTNEQYF. The CDR3 DNA sequence: TGCAGCGTGACCCGGGACAGGACGAACGAGCAGTACTTC.

This chain uses TRBV29-1 with TRBJ1-2; 10 bases align to TRBD1. The V and J ends lost 3 bases and 4 bases, in that order; junction bases with no gene match: 14. The CDR3 runs to 17 residues. Germline loops: CDR1 SQVTM, CDR2 ANQGSEA. CDR3 residues: CSVDTGTGAVMRYGYTF. The CDR3 nucleotides read TGCAGCGTTGACACCGGGACAGGGGCCGTCATGCGCTATGGCTACACCTTC.

This clone was observed a few times. The chain joins TRBV28 to TRBJ2-7; D is ambiguous. Germline V CDR1 and CDR2: MDHEN, SYDVKM. This CDR3 is built from 11 residues. V was shortened by 4 bases and J by 4 bases, with 5 bases between the two germline ends. The CDR3: CASSSRYEQYF. In DNA form, the CDR3 reads TGTGCCAGCAGTTCCAGGTACGAGCAGTACTTC. Filled out from reference TRBV28 and TRBJ2-7, the complete variable domain reads DVKVTQSSRYLVKRTGEKVFLECVQDMDHENMFWYRQDPGLGLRLIYFSYDVKMKEKGDIPEGYSVSREKKERFSLILESASTNQTSMYLCASSSRYEQYFGPGTRLTVT.

J is TRBJ1-1 and V is TRBV7-9; no definite D call. V was clipped by 6 bases and J by 5 bases, with 7 bases between them. CDR1 and CDR2 from the germline V gene are SEHNR and FQNEAQ (reference sequence). This CDR3 is built from 11 residues. DNA of the CDR3: TGTGCCAGCAGTCTCGGGACTGAAGCTTTCTTT. This codes for CASSLGTEAFF.

The table lists this clone with a count of one. The rearrangement joins TRBV28 to TRBJ1-2; 8 nucleotides line up with TRBD1. V was pared by 5 bases and J by 5 bases, with 10 bases of the junction left unmatched. Germline V gives CDR1 MDHEN, CDR2 SYDVKM. The CDR3 is 15 residues long. CDR3 region: CASSENRGMSYGYTF. The CDR3 DNA reads as TGTGCCAGCAGTGAAAACAGGGGGATGTCGTATGGCTACACCTTC.

V is TRBV28 and J is TRBJ1-5, with 7 nucleotides matching TRBD1. CDR3 length: 18 residues. CDR1 and CDR2 (germline): MDHEN, SYDVKM. Trimming at V came to 3 bases and at J to 0 bases, leaving 11 bases not matched to a gene. CDR3 nucleotides: TGTGCCAGCAGTTTTAGGTGGCAGGGGGGCTATAGCAATCAGCCCCAGCATTTT. Protein product: CASSFRWQGGYSNQPQHF. Together with reference TRBV28 and TRBJ1-5, the CDR3 gives the full variable domain: DVKVTQSSRYLVKRTGEKVFLECVQDMDHENMFWYRQDPGLGLRLIYFSYDVKMKEKGDIPEGYSVSREKKERFSLILESASTNQTSMYLCASSFRWQGGYSNQPQHFGDGTRLSIL.

On this clone itself: Germline is not matched at one junction end, which may reflect a read error. The chain uses TRBV6-1 and TRBJ2-4, with D hard to call. The CDR3 is made up of 13 amino acids. Germline V gene sequence: CDR1 MNHNS, CDR2 SASEGT. CDR3 residues: CASSESLAPSLVF. CDR3 bases: TGTGCCAGCAGTGAAAGCTTAGCCCCCTCGTTGGTCTTC.

This rearrangement joins TRBV2 to TRBJ1-1, with TRBD1 matching over 8 bases. This CDR3 has 16 amino acids. V shed 7 bases and J 9 bases; nucleotides not matched to a gene: 19. Germline lookup yields CDR1 SNHLY and CDR2 FYNNEI. CDR3 sequence (DNA): TGTGCCAGCACCTGGAACCCAGGGGGCAGAAGAATGAAAGCTTTCTTT. Translated, it gives CASTWNPGGRRMKAFF.

The rearrangement uses TRBV9 and TRBJ2-5; D possibly corresponds to TRBD1 (6 bases). Trimming removed 0 bases from V and 1 base from J, with 16 bases in between. The CDR3 totals 17 residues. The germline V gene has CDR1 SGDLS and CDR2 YYNGEE. Written as DNA, the CDR3 is TGTGCCAGCAGCGTAGCCCCTCAGGGGCGTATCCAAGAGACCCAGTACTTC. Its protein product is CASSVAPQGRIQETQYF.

The gene calls are TRBV11-2 and TRBJ1-4, with no clear D. Germline assignment: CDR1 SGHAT and CDR2 FQNNGV. Trimming left V 5 bases short and J 6 bases short, with 19 bases between. This CDR3 is built from 16 residues. DNA for the CDR3: TGTGCCAGCAGCCCCGTCTTGAGCAGCGGGGATGAAAAACTGTTTTTT. The encoded protein is CASSPVLSSGDEKLFF.

The rearrangement uses TRBV23-1 and TRBJ2-5, with 7 bases fitting TRBD1. TRBV23-1 is classed as an ORF, of uncertain function. The V gene end was trimmed by 4 bases and the J gene end by 4 bases; junction bases not matched to a gene: 12. The length of the CDR3 is 16 residues. CDR3: CASSLPTRDRLETQYF. The CDR3 nucleotides are TGCGCCAGCAGTCTACCGACCCGGGACAGACTAGAGACCCAGTACTTC.

This clone has just one count. The chain has TRBV12-2 and TRBJ2-5; the table's D call of TRBD1 was not tested on the DNA. TRBV12-2 counts as a pseudogene. CDR3 size: 14 residues. The CDR3 is CASRSPGQGETQYF. CDR3 DNA sequence: TGTGCAAGTCGCTCTCCGGGACAGGGGGAGACCCAGTACTTC.

V usage is TRBV2 and J usage is TRBJ2-5; D gene ambiguous. Trimming stripped 4 bases from V and 5 bases from J, with 8 bases between. CDR1 and CDR2 (germline): SNHLY, FYNNEI. The CDR3 is made up of 12 amino acids. The CDR3, as DNA: TGTGCCAGCAGTGTTTCGTGGGAGACCCAGTACTTC. It specifies CASSVSWETQYF.

This clone was observed a few times. CDR3 amino acids: CATTGLPNTEAFF. CDR3 nucleotides: TGTGCCACTACAGGCCTTCCGAACACTGAAGCTTTCTTT. The chain is built from TRBV10-3 and TRBJ1-1; TRBD1 is a possible D gene (5 bases). CDR3 length: 13 amino acids. CDR1 and CDR2 (germline): ENHRY, SYGVKD. Trimming stripped 10 bases from V and 1 base from J, with 13 bases between.

The rearrangement joins TRBV7-6 to TRBJ2-1; TRBD2 aligns across 10 bases. V was pared by 5 bases and J by 6 bases, with 10 bases of the junction left unmatched. The germline V gene encodes CDR1 SGHVS and CDR2 FNYEAQ. This CDR3 contains 16 residues. CDR3 sequence: CASSTPRLAGFNEQFF. The CDR3 DNA reads TGTGCCAGCAGCACACCTAGACTAGCGGGTTTCAATGAGCAGTTCTTC.

The table lists this clone with a few counts. V gene TRBV29-1 combines with J gene TRBJ2-7; 8 nucleotides agree with TRBD1. Germline values: CDR1 SQVTM, CDR2 ANQGSEA. The CDR3 is 12 residues long. V trimming: 6 bases; J trimming: 3 bases; junction bases outside the gene matches: 4. In nucleotides, the CDR3 is TGCAGCGTCCGGGGACAGGTCTACGAGCAGTACTTC. Its protein product is CSVRGQVYEQYF.